The TCR beta chain under discussion was sequenced for a study of OX40 agonist ivuxolimab in advanced cancers. Overall study: Partial responses, seen in three patients, involved one hepatocellular carcinoma and two cutaneous melanomas.

Turning to this clone: Antigen unknown.

Whole-study findings and limits: On average, a greater number of expanded clones characterised CD8+ T cells relative to CD4+.

Blood got drawn at baseline, again on cycle 4 day 1, and then on cycle 7 day 1. The method was immunoSEQ multiplex PCR; TCRdb's version includes in-frame clones alone and lacks a portion of them. The sample has about 13,000 clones, approximately 78% seen once. The CDR3 is 13 amino acids. CDR1 and CDR2 (germline): MNHNY, SVGAGI (reference sequence). V dropped 7 bases and J dropped 5 bases, with 12 bases sitting between them. The source was CD4+ or CD8+ T cells sorted from blood, collected in a trial of the OX40 agonist ivuxolimab. The TCR comes from an adult with an advanced solid tumor such as melanoma, head and neck, liver or kidney cancer. The V and J genes are TRBV6-6 and TRBJ2-1; the D is unclear. In nucleotides, the CDR3 is TGTGCCAGCAACGTCGGTAGCAACAATGAGCAGTTCTTC. Its protein product is CASNVGSNNEQFF.